The rows below give T cell receptor beta chains drawn from one sample of a study of blood T cell repertoires in COVID-19. TCRdb's table, derived via immunoSEQ multiplex PCR, lists solely in-frame clones and lacks some. The sample shows about 120,000 clones, 80% to 90% of them seen only once. The sequencing input was peripheral blood. These receptors were taken from a middle-aged man with acute or convalescent COVID-19. The CDR3 runs from the conserved cysteine through the conserved F or W. A D gene is named only where the DNA matches it firmly. Some rows have no size entry. The others give once, few or many, or a class for an expanded clone.

CDR3 DNA: TGTGCCAGCAGCCAAGGTCCAGGAATCACTGAAGCTTTCTTT
CDR3 protein: CASSQGPGITEAFF
J gene: TRBJ1-1
clone size: NA
V gene: TRBV3-1/TRBV3-2
D gene: NA

CDR3 DNA: TGTGCCAGCAGAAGGACAGGGGTGGATGAAAAACTGTTTTTT
CDR3 protein: CASRRTGVDEKLFF
J gene: TRBJ1-4
clone size: NA
V gene: TRBV27
D gene: TRBD1

CDR3 DNA: TGCGCCAGCAGCGTACACTCTGGAAACACCATATATTTT
CDR3 protein: CASSVHSGNTIYF
J gene: TRBJ1-3
clone size: NA
V gene: TRBV10-2
D gene: NA

CDR3 DNA: TGCGCCAGCAGCCCCCGCGGGGCGCTCTCGGGTGGCTACACCTTC
CDR3 protein: CASSPRGALSGGYTF
J gene: TRBJ1-2
clone size: NA
V gene: TRBV5-1
D gene: NA

CDR3 DNA: TGTGTCCAGGCTAGCGGGCTGGGCTCCTACAATGAGCAGTTCTTC
CDR3 protein: CVQASGLGSYNEQFF
J gene: TRBJ2-1
clone size: NA
V gene: TRBV9
D gene: TRBD2

CDR3 DNA: TGTGCCAGCAGTTTGGGGAACAGGCAGAACACTGAAGCTTTCTTT
CDR3 protein: CASSLGNRQNTEAFF
J gene: TRBJ1-1
clone size: once
V gene: TRBV28
D gene: NA

CDR3 DNA: TGTGCCAGCAGCGTCCAACAGGGTAGCTTTACGGATGAGCAGTTCTTC
CDR3 protein: CASSVQQGSFTDEQFF
J gene: TRBJ2-1
clone size: NA
V gene: TRBV7-2
D gene: NA

CDR3 DNA: TGCAGTGCTAGTCCCCCCACACAACGGTCCTCGGGGTCCCGTCGGGGAGATACGCAGTATTTT
CDR3 protein: CSASPPTQRSSGSRRGDTQYF
J gene: TRBJ2-3
clone size: NA
V gene: TRBV20-1
D gene: NA

CDR3 DNA: TGTGCCAGCAGTTACAGGGGGCTTTCCTACGAGCAGTACTTC
CDR3 protein: CASSYRGLSYEQYF
J gene: TRBJ2-7
clone size: NA
V gene: TRBV28
D gene: TRBD1

CDR3 DNA: TGTGCCAGCAGAATTGGGCTAACTGAAGCTTTCTTT
CDR3 protein: CASRIGLTEAFF
J gene: TRBJ1-1
clone size: NA
V gene: TRBV28
D gene: NA

CDR3 DNA: TGTGCCAGCACCCCTCGGGGGGCGACAGGCGGGACCACTGAAGCTTTCTTT
CDR3 protein: CASTPRGATGGTTEAFF
J gene: TRBJ1-1
clone size: once
V gene: TRBV6-2/TRBV6-3
D gene: NA

CDR3 DNA: TGTGCCAGCAGCGCTGGACTAGCGGGAGTAGCGAACACCGGGGAGCTGTTTTTT
CDR3 protein: CASSAGLAGVANTGELFF
J gene: TRBJ2-2
clone size: NA
V gene: TRBV9
D gene: TRBD2

CDR3 DNA: TGTGCCAGCAGTTTACGTCCAGGGGGCTATGGCTACACCTTC
CDR3 protein: CASSLRPGGYGYTF
J gene: TRBJ1-2
clone size: NA
V gene: TRBV27
D gene: TRBD1

CDR3 DNA: TGTGCCAGCTCCTCACAGGGGAGCACTGAAGCTTTCTTT
CDR3 protein: CASSSQGSTEAFF
J gene: TRBJ1-1
clone size: NA
V gene: TRBV6-5
D gene: TRBD1

CDR3 DNA: TGTGCCAGCTTACAGGGGCCTGGAAACACCATATATTTT
CDR3 protein: CASLQGPGNTIYF
J gene: TRBJ1-3
clone size: once
V gene: TRBV12-3/TRBV12-4
D gene: TRBD1

CDR3 DNA: TGTGCCAGTAGTGGGCGAGGGCGACCGGGGACCCAGCATTTT
CDR3 protein: CASSGRGRPGTQHF
J gene: TRBJ1-5
clone size: few
V gene: TRBV19
D gene: NA

CDR3 DNA: TGTGCCAGCAGTCGACATCTCTCTGCAAATGAAAAACTGTTTTTT
CDR3 protein: CASSRHLSANEKLFF
J gene: TRBJ1-4
clone size: once
V gene: TRBV6-5
D gene: NA

CDR3 DNA: TGCGCCAGCAGTTGGACAGGGGGCATCTATGGCTACACCTTC
CDR3 protein: CASSWTGGIYGYTF
J gene: TRBJ1-2
clone size: NA
V gene: TRBV10-2
D gene: TRBD1

CDR3 DNA: TGCGCCAGCAGCTTGTATGGTGCGGGGGGAAGTGCAGATACGCAGTATTTT
CDR3 protein: CASSLYGAGGSADTQYF
J gene: TRBJ2-3
clone size: NA
V gene: TRBV5-1
D gene: TRBD2

CDR3 DNA: TGTGCCAGCAGTGACCAGAACGAAGATACGCAGTATTTT
CDR3 protein: CASSDQNEDTQYF
J gene: TRBJ2-3
clone size: NA
V gene: TRBV25-1
D gene: NA

CDR3 DNA: TGTGCCGGTGACAGGGCGTACACCGGGGAGCTGTTTTTT
CDR3 protein: CAGDRAYTGELFF
J gene: TRBJ2-2
clone size: NA
V gene: TRBV7-9
D gene: TRBD1

CDR3 DNA: TGTGCCATCAGTGAGTCGGGGACTAGCGGAACTCCCCGAGATACGCAGTATTTT
CDR3 protein: CAISESGTSGTPRDTQYF
J gene: TRBJ2-3
clone size: NA
V gene: TRBV10-3
D gene: TRBD2

CDR3 DNA: TGTGCCAGAAGCTTGACACCTTACGAGCAGTACTTC
CDR3 protein: CARSLTPYEQYF
J gene: TRBJ2-7
clone size: NA
V gene: TRBV7-5
D gene: NA

CDR3 DNA: TGTGCCAGCAGCTCGCTGACAGGGATGGAGACCCAGTACTTC
CDR3 protein: CASSSLTGMETQYF
J gene: TRBJ2-5
clone size: NA
V gene: TRBV11-2
D gene: TRBD1

CDR3 DNA: TGTGCCAGCAGTTTCCCCGACAGCAGCTATGGCTACACCTTC
CDR3 protein: CASSFPDSSYGYTF
J gene: TRBJ1-2
clone size: NA
V gene: TRBV28
D gene: NA

CDR3 DNA: TGTGCCAGCAGTCTCGGATTGGTGGGGGGCGAGCAGTACTTC
CDR3 protein: CASSLGLVGGEQYF
J gene: TRBJ2-7
clone size: NA
V gene: TRBV28
D gene: NA

CDR3 DNA: TGTGCCAGCAGTGGGACGGGCGGGAGTTACAATGAGCAGTTCTTC
CDR3 protein: CASSGTGGSYNEQFF
J gene: TRBJ2-1
clone size: once
V gene: TRBV2
D gene: TRBD2

CDR3 DNA: TGTGCCAGCAGCCAAGACGGGGGCTATGGCTACACCTTC
CDR3 protein: CASSQDGGYGYTF
J gene: TRBJ1-2
clone size: NA
V gene: TRBV4-2
D gene: NA

CDR3 DNA: TGTGCCAGCAAGAGGGATAGCGGGAGTCTTGAGCAGTTCTTC
CDR3 protein: CASKRDSGSLEQFF
J gene: TRBJ2-1
clone size: NA
V gene: TRBV7-2
D gene: TRBD2

CDR3 DNA: TGTGCCAGTAAGAACAGCGGACCAACTAATGAAAAACTGTTTTTT
CDR3 protein: CASKNSGPTNEKLFF
J gene: TRBJ1-4
clone size: NA
V gene: TRBV19
D gene: NA

CDR3 DNA: TGTGCCAGCAGCTTATTAACCGGGGGGGAGACCCAGTACTTC
CDR3 protein: CASSLLTGGETQYF
J gene: TRBJ2-5
clone size: NA
V gene: TRBV11-2
D gene: TRBD2

CDR3 DNA: TGTGCCATCAGCGAGTCCGGGACAGGGGGTTCTCACCAGTATTTT
CDR3 protein: CAISESGTGGSHQYF
J gene: TRBJ2-3
clone size: NA
V gene: TRBV10-3
D gene: TRBD1

CDR3 DNA: TGTGCCAGCAGCCAAGATGGGGGGACAGGGTCCTACGAGCAGTACTTC
CDR3 protein: CASSQDGGTGSYEQYF
J gene: TRBJ2-7
clone size: NA
V gene: TRBV4-2
D gene: TRBD1

CDR3 DNA: TGCGCCAGCACTCAATGGGGGGGCTCCTACAATGAGCAGTTCTTC
CDR3 protein: CASTQWGGSYNEQFF
J gene: TRBJ2-1
clone size: NA
V gene: TRBV5-1
D gene: TRBD2

CDR3 DNA: TGTGCCGCAACAGCGAACACTGAAGCTTTCTTT
CDR3 protein: CAATANTEAFF
J gene: TRBJ1-1
clone size: NA
V gene: TRBV28
D gene: NA

CDR3 DNA: TGTGCCAGCAGCTCCGGACAGACGGGTTATGGCTACACCTTC
CDR3 protein: CASSSGQTGYGYTF
J gene: TRBJ1-2
clone size: NA
V gene: TRBV5-8
D gene: NA

CDR3 DNA: TGTGCCAGCAGTCTCGGGGGACTCGGCTACACCTTC
CDR3 protein: CASSLGGLGYTF
J gene: TRBJ1-2
clone size: NA
V gene: TRBV12-3/TRBV12-4
D gene: NA

CDR3 DNA: TGTGCCTGGAGTGGATTGACTAGCGGGGTACACAATGAGCAGTTCTTC
CDR3 protein: CAWSGLTSGVHNEQFF
J gene: TRBJ2-1
clone size: NA
V gene: TRBV30
D gene: TRBD2

CDR3 DNA: TGTGCCAGCTCACTGAGACAGACCGCTCCAAACACCGGGGAGCTGTTTTTT
CDR3 protein: CASSLRQTAPNTGELFF
J gene: TRBJ2-2
clone size: NA
V gene: TRBV18
D gene: NA

CDR3 DNA: TGTGCCAGCAGCTTAGAGACAGGAAATCAGCCCCAGCATTTT
CDR3 protein: CASSLETGNQPQHF
J gene: TRBJ1-5
clone size: NA
V gene: TRBV7-2
D gene: NA

CDR3 DNA: TGTGCCAGCAGCCTCCGGGTGGGGGACACCAAAGCCTACGAGCAGTACTTC
CDR3 protein: CASSLRVGDTKAYEQYF
J gene: TRBJ2-7
clone size: NA
V gene: TRBV3-1/TRBV3-2
D gene: NA

CDR3 DNA: TGCGCCAGCAGCTTGGTGTGGGGCTCAGAGACCCAGTACTTC
CDR3 protein: CASSLVWGSETQYF
J gene: TRBJ2-5
clone size: NA
V gene: TRBV5-1
D gene: NA

CDR3 DNA: TGTGCCAGCAGTTACTCAGCCTGGAGGGTGGGCACTGAAGCTTTCTTT
CDR3 protein: CASSYSAWRVGTEAFF
J gene: TRBJ1-1
clone size: NA
V gene: TRBV6-5
D gene: NA

CDR3 DNA: TGTGCCAGCAGCTTAAGACAGGGGACAGATACGCAGTATTTT
CDR3 protein: CASSLRQGTDTQYF
J gene: TRBJ2-3
clone size: NA
V gene: TRBV7-9
D gene: TRBD1

CDR3 DNA: TGCGCCAGCAGCCGCTCGACAGGGGTTTTTGAAAAACTGTTTTTT
CDR3 protein: CASSRSTGVFEKLFF
J gene: TRBJ1-4
clone size: NA
V gene: TRBV4-3
D gene: TRBD1

CDR3 DNA: TGTGCCAGCTCACCACGAGAGGGGAACACTGAAGCTTTCTTT
CDR3 protein: CASSPREGNTEAFF
J gene: TRBJ1-1
clone size: NA
V gene: TRBV18
D gene: NA

CDR3 DNA: TGTGCCAGTAGACCCCAGGGGGGGGGACTAGCGGTCCTTGAGACCCAGTACTTC
CDR3 protein: CASRPQGGGLAVLETQYF
J gene: TRBJ2-5
clone size: NA
V gene: TRBV19
D gene: TRBD2

CDR3 DNA: TGTGCCAGCAGCGCCGCCGGGACTAGCGGGAGATTCGAGCAGTTCTTC
CDR3 protein: CASSAAGTSGRFEQFF
J gene: TRBJ2-1
clone size: NA
V gene: TRBV7-9
D gene: TRBD2

CDR3 DNA: TGTGCCAGCAGCTTAGTTGGGACAGGGGGCGCAGAGCAGTACTTC
CDR3 protein: CASSLVGTGGAEQYF
J gene: TRBJ2-7
clone size: NA
V gene: TRBV11-2
D gene: TRBD1

CDR3 DNA: TGTGCCAGCGGACTAGTGTGGAACGGGGAGCTGTTTTTT
CDR3 protein: CASGLVWNGELFF
J gene: TRBJ2-2
clone size: NA
V gene: TRBV12-3/TRBV12-4
D gene: TRBD2

CDR3 DNA: TGTGCCAGCAGCTTGGGGACAGGGGTCTGGGCTAACTATGGCTACACCTTC
CDR3 protein: CASSLGTGVWANYGYTF
J gene: TRBJ1-2
clone size: NA
V gene: TRBV5-6
D gene: TRBD1

CDR3 DNA: TGTGCCAGCAGCGACCAGGGATACTACCAAAACATTCAGTACTTC
CDR3 protein: CASSDQGYYQNIQYF
J gene: TRBJ2-4
clone size: NA
V gene: TRBV3-1/TRBV3-2
D gene: NA

CDR3 DNA: TGTGCCAGCAGTGAGGTCCGTATCAGAATGCCCCAGCATTTT
CDR3 protein: CASSEVRIRMPQHF
J gene: TRBJ1-5
clone size: NA
V gene: TRBV6-1
D gene: NA

CDR3 DNA: TGTGCCAGCAGAGCTGGACTAGCGGGAGTCGAGACCCAGTACTTC
CDR3 protein: CASRAGLAGVETQYF
J gene: TRBJ2-5
clone size: NA
V gene: TRBV6-5
D gene: TRBD2

CDR3 DNA: TGTGCCAGTAGTTTTAACAGGGGACGGATCTACGAGCAGTACTTC
CDR3 protein: CASSFNRGRIYEQYF
J gene: TRBJ2-7
clone size: NA
V gene: TRBV6-5
D gene: TRBD1